This TCR beta chain was identified during a study of early T cells in non-severe SARS-CoV-2 infection. Study information: Sequenced bulk RNA came from whole blood that was unsorted, and chains were unpaired. Findings and limits, study-wide: VDJdb matching skewed toward anti-spike CD8 responses, missing private and CD4 specificities.

This clonotype was observed a few times. The antigen is not known. This CDR3 contains 14 residues. Germline CDR1 is SGHAT and CDR2 is FQNNGV. The germline V and J ends were trimmed by 8 bases and 5 bases, with 18 bases remaining between them. Individual cDNA molecules each received unique molecular identifiers attached to them. TCRdb reanalysed the 5' RACE reads using MiXCR and keeps one entry per CDR3 protein. Seen here are 99,000 or so distinct CDR3 sequences, approximately 17% observed once, and the top ten hold 1.3%. This TCR was sampled from an adult who was a healthcare worker with PCR-confirmed SARS-CoV-2 infection or an uninfected control (not recorded which). The sequencing input was whole blood. The rearrangement links TRBV11-2 to TRBJ1-1, with D perhaps TRBD1 (5 bases). As DNA, the CDR3 is TGTGCCAGCTCCAGACAGTACCGCACGACTGAAGCTTTCTTT. It translates to CASSRQYRTTEAFF.